This T cell receptor beta chain was documented in a study of precursors of human CD4 cytotoxic T cells (dated by TCRdb to the late 2010s). A note on the overall study: The bulk TCR-seq analysis covered CD4+ memory subsets from 11 to 15 donors in total. TCR-seq analysis of approximately 15 donors yielded TCRalpha and TCRbeta chain sequences (table S7). Broad study findings and their caveats: According to the authors, a human observational design cannot definitively establish the direction of differentiation between precursor and effector cells. Only about 95% of the 14 donors were included in some of the bulk TCR-seq comparisons, which suggests that not every subset was available for every donor. A larger fraction of IL-7Rhigh TEMRA clonotypes than of TEM or TCM clonotypes was made up of expanded effector clonotypes. Compared with the TCM and TEM subsets, the IL-7Rhigh and IL-7R- TEMRA subsets had more restricted TCR repertoires, marked by lower diversity and more expanded clonotypes.

To test whether a precursor-effector relationship exists among CD4 cytotoxic T cells, bulk UMI-based TCR sequencing was run on four sorted CD4+ memory subsets: TCM, TEM, IL-7Rhigh TEMRA, and IL-7R- TEMRA. The cells came from peripheral blood mononuclear cells that had been isolated from human blood. Sequenced on an Illumina MiSeq. Concerning the study's data processing: Repertoire diversity was measured with the Shannon-Wiener index computed in VDJtools. Expanded TCRbeta clonotypes were defined as those with a clonotype frequency of at least 3. The raw public reads went through TCRdb reprocessing: fastp at Q25, MiXCR clone calling, in-frame beta chains kept. Every distinct CDR3 protein forms one entry, paired with its most common genes and DNA. What appears here as the V and J calls and clone size reflects TCRdb's work, not the paper's. This sample has some 500 distinct CDR3 sequences in its table, and about 20% of those were observed once. The ten largest account for approximately 22% of the sample.

This clonotype appeared a few times. Its antigen remains unidentified. Nothing much larger sits one base from this clone, and base qualities are not available. Relative to germline, V is 7 bases shorter and J is 6 bases shorter, with 18 bases between their ends. From the cysteine up to the phenylalanine, the CDR3 has a length of 15 residues. Only CDR3 DNA remains: 45 bases, in frame from the first base. CDR1 and CDR2 are read off the germline V gene (reference sequence) as LNHDA and SQIVND. This TCR came from a human donor in good health. The rearrangement joined TRBV19 to TRBJ2-2, with a weak D call of TRBD2 (6 bases match). Input material: memory CD4+ T cells from blood (PBMCs). The CDR3 sequence is CASTTSGGVAGELFF. The base sequence is TGTGCCAGTACCACAAGCGGAGGGGTCGCCGGGGAGCTGTTTTTT.